One sample yielded the 5 T cell receptor beta chains listed below, sequenced in a study of T-cell memory formation after mild COVID-19. Each CDR3 protein gets one entry after TCRdb re-called the 5' RACE reads with MiXCR. The data hold hundreds of thousands of distinct CDR3 sequences, with roughly 23% observed a single time. Specimen: PBMCs or a T cell subset sorted from them (not recorded which). The source of these receptors is an adult woman who had mild COVID-19 (a few samples of this study predate the infection). Cell type and time point are not known.

This clonotype was seen at least ten times. The chain couples TRBV23-1 to TRBJ2-1; the D gene could be TRBD1 or TRBD2 (5 bases each). TRBV23-1 is flagged as an ORF with uncertain function. V shed 4 bases and J shed 9 bases, with 10 bases lying between them. This CDR3 region has 12 residues. CDR3 bases: TGCGCCAGCAGTCCGACAGCGGTTGAGCAGTTCTTC. It translates to CASSPTAVEQFF.

The chain has TRBV11-3 and TRBJ1-2; 8 bases are a match to TRBD1. With V trimmed by 4 bases and J by 5 bases, 6 bases remained unmatched. The CDR3 consists of 14 residues. Germline assignment: CDR1 SGHNT and CDR2 YENEEA. The CDR3 region is CASSSSTGVYGYTF. In DNA form, the CDR3 reads TGTGCCAGCAGCTCCTCGACAGGGGTTTATGGCTACACCTTC.

The table lists this clonotype with a few counts. The chain has TRBV30 and TRBJ2-5, with 10 bases matching TRBD2. CDR1 and CDR2 (germline): GTSNPN, SVGIG (reference sequence). The CDR3 runs 14 residues. The V and J ends lost 4 bases and 2 bases, in that order; junction bases with no gene match: 4. The CDR3 loop reads CAWNPAGGQETQYF. CDR3 sequence (DNA): TGTGCCTGGAATCCAGCGGGGGGGCAAGAGACCCAGTACTTC.

This clonotype has just a few counts. This sequence joins TRBV24-1 and TRBJ2-2; D gene uncertain. The germline CDR1 and CDR2 sequences are KGHDR and SFDVKD. Trimming left V 5 bases short and J 5 bases short, with 17 bases between. The CDR3 loop spans 16 amino acids. The CDR3, as DNA: TGTGCCACCAGTGGCAGTATCCTCCAAAGGACCGGGGAGCTGTTTTTT. It encodes CATSGSILQRTGELFF.

J is TRBJ2-7 and V is TRBV4-2, with 9 bases that match TRBD1. This CDR3 has 15 residues. With V trimmed by 4 bases and J by 5 bases, 9 bases remained unmatched. Per germline, CDR1 LGHNA and CDR2 YNFKEQ. Here the CDR3 DNA reads TGTGCCAGCAGCCTTACGCGGACAGGGGCCAACGAGCAGTACTTC. It is translated as CASSLTRTGANEQYF.